The sequence of this T cell receptor (beta chain) was determined in a study of blood T cells in healthy people across ages (dated by TCRdb to between 2014 and 2017). Notes on the research overall: In model experiments, template switching captured roughly one uniquely barcoded TCR beta cDNA molecule for every two T cells. Four age groups were formed from the donors: young (average approximately 17 years), middle-aged (approximately 39), aged (approximately 60) and long-lived (more than 75). The study measured age-related changes in TCR beta repertoire diversity using deep sequencing normalized with unique cDNA molecular identifiers. Using the same blood draw, the study looked at two additional independent replicas of 1 million unique cDNA reads for two donors, one aged 18 to 30 and the other aged 80 or older.

Here is what the overall study found, with its caveats: The CMV infection status of donors was not known, potentially confounding age-related changes in expanded clonotypes. Conclusive comparison of naive and antigen-experienced compartments was prevented by the profiling of bulk unsorted PBMCs. Observed TCR beta diversity per million T cells fell roughly linearly with age, and a significant reduction was already apparent by age around 40. Estimates of total diversity based on one million sequenced T cells were considered lower bounds and underestimates. The long-lived group showed more naive CD4+ T cells, fewer expanded clones and increased TCR diversity than the aged group, suggesting age selection. The percentage of naive T cells measured by flow cytometry correlated strongly with observed TCR beta diversity.

V loses 5 bases of germline sequence and J loses 5 bases, and the interval between the two ends is 25 bases. There are 17 amino acids in the CDR3, from cysteine to phenylalanine inclusive. Only CDR3 DNA remains: 51 bases, in frame from the first base. CDR1 and CDR2 are drawn from the germline V gene: SGHTA, FQGNSA. The donors were about 40 Caucasian individuals from Russia, aged roughly 6 to 100 years, who were systemically healthy. Each donor gave roughly 11 milliliters of peripheral blood, drawn into EDTA-treated Vacutainer tubes. PBMCs were isolated by Ficoll-Paque density-gradient centrifugation, with at least 6.5 million obtained per sample. Trizol reagent was used to extract total RNA from PBMCs, with at least 5.5 micrograms per sample. For every donor, flow cytometry on a PBMC aliquot measured the percentage of naive CD45RAhigh/CD27high T cells. Receptors were amplified or captured by 5' RACE. Sequencer: Illumina HiSeq 2500. A second about 7 to 12 cycle PCR used a sample-barcoded 5' primer and a J-beta primer mix. Each TCR beta cDNA molecule received a unique molecular identifier from a template-switch 5' adaptor carrying 12 random nucleotides. Each sample yielded at least 3 million CDR3-containing paired-end reads. First-strand cDNA was synthesized from all RNA with the Mint cDNA synthesis kit, primed by a TRBC-specific oligonucleotide. Following uracil-DNA glycosylase treatment, all cDNA underwent a first 18-cycle PCR with the universal primers M1SS and BC2_uni_R. The authors' pipeline ran thus. Normalization of each sample was performed by random selection of 1 million high-quality reads, each carrying a distinct molecular identifier. Instead of being binned into consensus sequences, reads with shared molecular identifiers were discarded. MiTCR, set to a Q25 quality threshold and the strictest error-elimination algorithm, was used for CDR3 identification, clonotype clustering and error correction. A nonparametric unseen species model using Euler transformation provided a lower-bound estimate of total TCR beta diversity. In-frame beta chains were kept once TCRdb had trimmed the public reads at Q25 with fastp and called clones with MiXCR. Every entry covers one CDR3 protein and lists the most common genes and DNA from its rows. TCRdb, not the authors, supplied the V and J calls. This sample comprises around 780,000 distinct CDR3 sequences, 25% to 30% of them detected only once. In total, the top ten clones hold about 2.9% of the sample.

With respect to this clonotype: Its antigen target is currently unknown. No much larger clone exists at a distance of one base, and base qualities are not known.

These sequences were also reported in another study, on T cells of mothers and their children. The second paper further reports: Donors were nine systemically healthy Caucasian individuals: three mothers and their six children. cDNA synthesis consumed the entire amount of extracted RNA, loaded at 1.5 ug RNA in each 15 ul reaction. In the second PCR, the M1S primer added sample barcodes and 2-4 random nucleotides. More than 9 million TCR beta CDR3 reads were obtained from each mother, and roughly 3 million reads were obtained from each child. TCR recombination output is similarly shaped by thymic selection in related and unrelated pairs, with a minor effect exerted by inherited differences. Normalized repertoire overlap was always found to be slightly, but never significantly, higher in related mother-child pairs than in unrelated mother-child pairs. Persistent microchimeric T cell clones were not detected, at a sensitivity of around 99 clones per million clonotypes. In the study, deep NGS was used to compare the TCR beta repertoires of mothers and children, and features distinguishing related mother-child pairs from unrelated individuals were sought. Mothers averaged 40 +/- 4 years of age and children averaged roughly 10 +/- 4 years. Libraries were sequenced on Illumina HiSeq 2000 with 100+100 nt paired-end reads after adapter ligation with NEBNext reagents. To prevent cross-contamination, the mother and child libraries were prepared a month apart and were sequenced in separate runs. Each donor had between roughly 450,000 and 2,100,000 distinct TCR beta clonotypes identified. Naive TCR beta clonotypes were estimated from low-frequency clonotypes matched to each donor's FACS-determined naive share, without sorting.

The chain employs TRBV7-2 and TRBJ2-7; 6 matching bases give a weak D call of TRBD2. Sequences were obtained from blood. The receptor was derived from a boy aged 5-17 years in good health. The CDR3 in this case is CASSPQVGGGVRNEQYF. The DNA reads as follows: TGTGCCAGCAGCCCCCAGGTCGGGGGTGGTGTTAGAAACGAGCAGTACTTC.